This passage covers 2 T cell receptor beta chains from one sample sequenced in a study of lymphopenia after photon versus proton radiotherapy (dated by TCRdb to about 2019). Libraries came from the immunoSEQ multiplex PCR assay. In its TCRdb copy, this immuneACCESS table keeps in-frame sequences only and misses some clones. Where compared with another copy, unresolved V genes explain less than half of these, and the others have no known cause. This sample is represented by under 30,000 clones; over 85% of them were singletons. The ten largest clones take up under 0.9% of the sample. The sample in question was peripheral blood, obtained from a patient treated with photon-based radiotherapy. These TCRs come from a woman aged 50 to 65 with cholangiocarcinoma.

CDR3 DNA: TGTGCCAGCAGTTACTCGGATGCTGAAGCTTTCTTT. Encoded protein: CASSYSDAEAFF. The chain is built from TRBV6-6 and TRBJ1-1; the D is unclear. V was clipped by 0 bases and J by 6 bases, with 5 bases between them. This CDR3 spans 12 amino acids. Per germline, CDR1 MNHNY and CDR2 SVGAGI (reference sequence).

The chain combines TRBV5-8 with TRBJ1-2, with a tentative D call TRBD1 (5 bases). The CDR3 contains 14 residues. Germline CDR1 is SGHTS and CDR2 is YDEGEE. V was pared by 0 bases and J by 4 bases, with 10 bases between. CDR3 sequence (DNA): TGTGCCAGCAGCTTGGGACAGCGGGTCTATGGCTACACCTTC. Its translation: CASSLGQRVYGYTF.